The 21 T cell receptor beta chains presented below share a single source sample, sequenced in a study of technical replicates of blood from several donors. TCRdb keeps only in-frame clones here, not all; method: immunoSEQ multiplex PCR. Here the sample spans more than 80,000 clones, 85% to 95% being singletons. Specimen: T cells isolated from PBMCs. The receptors originated from a human donor in good health.

V gene TRBV9 combines with J gene TRBJ2-3, with D unclear. With 0 bases removed from V and 2 bases from J, the gap between germline ends came to 7 bases. The CDR3 runs 14 residues. The V gene's germline CDR1 is SGDLS and CDR2 YYNGEE. In DNA, the CDR3 is TGTGCCAGCAGCGTAGCAGGAATCACAGATACGCAGTATTTT. Residues: CASSVAGITDTQYF.

The CDR3 reads CASSPMGGGGTDTQYF. The CDR3 bases are TGTGCCAGCAGCCCGATGGGCGGAGGTGGAACAGATACGCAGTATTTT. The V gene is TRBV7-3, the J gene TRBJ2-3; tentative D call: TRBD2 (5 bases). The CDR3 is made up of 16 amino acids. V lost 5 bases, J lost 3 bases, and 18 bases lay in between. Germline V gene lookup returns CDR1 SGHTA and CDR2 FQGTGA.

The rearrangement links TRBV4-3 to TRBJ1-2, with a possible D match to TRBD1 (6 bases). V was trimmed by 1 base and J by 4 bases, leaving 10 bases between them. CDR1 and CDR2 from the germline V gene are LGHNA and YSLEER. The CDR3 sequence is 14 residues long. The CDR3 region is CASSQVGDIYGYTF. The CDR3 DNA follows: TGCGCCAGCAGCCAAGTGGGGGACATCTATGGCTACACCTTC.

The chain carries TRBV2 and TRBJ2-7; TRBD2 aligns across 7 bases. Germline V gene sequence: CDR1 SNHLY, CDR2 FYNNEI. This CDR3 contains 15 residues. The trim removed 6 bases at V and 1 base at J, leaving 9 bases unmatched. In DNA form, the CDR3 reads TGTGCCAGCAGATCACCTGGCGGGAGATCCTACGAGCAGTACTTC. Translating gives CASRSPGGRSYEQYF.

The V gene is TRBV4-3, the J gene TRBJ2-1; D ambiguous. This CDR3 spans 13 amino acids. Germline CDR1 reads LGHNA; CDR2 reads YSLEER. Trimming left V 4 bases short and J 5 bases short, with 9 bases between. CDR3 loop: CASSPEAHNEQFF. In DNA form, the CDR3 reads TGCGCCAGCAGCCCCGAGGCTCACAATGAGCAGTTCTTC.

The V call is TRBV9, the J call TRBJ1-4; D is uncertain. V shed 2 bases and J shed 0 bases, with 5 bases lying between them. Germline CDR1 and CDR2: SGDLS and YYNGEE. The CDR3 is made up of 14 amino acids. CDR3 sequence reads: CASSVFATNEKLFF. The CDR3 region has the DNA TGTGCCAGCAGCGTTTTCGCAACTAATGAAAAACTGTTTTTT.

The rearrangement uses TRBV30 and TRBJ1-3; TRBD1 agrees at 7 bases. V lost 0 bases to trimming and J lost 4 bases; unmatched junction nucleotides: 0. Germline values: CDR1 GTSNPN, CDR2 SVGIG (reference sequence). The CDR3 contains 13 residues. Here the CDR3 reads CAWSVGQGNTIYF. For the CDR3, the DNA is TGTGCCTGGAGTGTGGGACAGGGAAACACCATATATTTT.

The rearrangement joins TRBV7-9 to TRBJ2-5; TRBD2 is a possible D gene (6 bases). V was pared by 4 bases and J by 3 bases, with 6 bases between. The CDR3 contains 12 residues. CDR1 SEHNR and CDR2 FQNEAQ come from the germline V gene (reference sequence). CDR3 protein: CASSWGEETQYF. In DNA, the CDR3 is TGTGCCAGCAGCTGGGGGGAAGAGACCCAGTACTTC. The entire variable domain, with the rest obtained from reference TRBV7-9 and TRBJ2-5, is as follows: DTGVSQNPRHKITKRGQNVTFRCDPISEHNRLYWYRQTLGQGPEFLTYFQNEAQLEKSRLLSDRFSAERPKGSFSTLEIQRTEQGDSAMYLCASSWGEETQYFGPGTRLLVL.

The chain couples TRBV30 to TRBJ2-7, with D unresolved. The CDR3 is 12 residues long. Between the trimmed V and J ends, which lost 2 bases and 5 bases, there was a span of 10 bases. From germline, CDR1 is GTSNPN and CDR2 SVGIG (reference sequence). CDR3 DNA sequence: TGTGCCTGGAGTCGCCGTCGGGACGAGCAGTACTTC. This sequence encodes CAWSRRRDEQYF.

The rearrangement joins TRBV11-2 to TRBJ1-3, with a tentative D call TRBD1 (6 bases). CDR3 length: 14 amino acids. CDR1 and CDR2 from the germline V gene are SGHAT and FQNNGV. Trimming left V 5 bases short and J 15 bases short, with 23 bases between. In DNA form, the CDR3 reads TGTGCCAGCAGCCCCAGGGCAGGGACACCAAGGACATATTTT. Amino acid sequence: CASSPRAGTPRTYF.

V is TRBV29-1 and J is TRBJ1-2; D is perhaps TRBD1 (5 bases). Germline lookup yields CDR1 SQVTM and CDR2 ANQGSEA. The CDR3 runs to 13 residues. Trimming stripped 2 bases from V and 5 bases from J, with 12 bases between. Here the CDR3 DNA reads TGCAGCGTTGAATGGGGACTCAGATATGGCTACACCTTC. Encoded protein: CSVEWGLRYGYTF.

This clone was picked up one time. This sequence joins TRBV7-3 and TRBJ2-2; maybe TRBD1 (6 bases). CDR1 SGHTA and CDR2 FQGTGA come from the germline V gene. The CDR3 is made up of 14 amino acids. The germline V and J ends were trimmed by 5 bases and 6 bases, with 13 bases remaining between them. The CDR3 spells CASSRLQGAGELFF. CDR3 bases: TGTGCCAGCAGCCGTTTACAGGGAGCCGGGGAGCTGTTTTTT.

The chain employs TRBV7-8 and TRBJ2-5; 7 nucleotides agree with TRBD1. Trimming took 6 bases from V and 3 from J; bases not matched to a gene: 4. CDR1 and CDR2 (germline): SGHVS, FQNEAQ. The CDR3 spans 13 residues. The CDR3 region is CASRYGTEETQYF. Here the CDR3 DNA reads TGTGCCAGCAGATATGGGACAGAAGAGACCCAGTACTTC. Full variable domain (rest looked up from reference TRBV7-8 and TRBJ2-5): GAGVSQSPRYKVAKRGQDVALRCDPISGHVSLFWYQQALGQGPEFLTYFQNEAQLDKSGLPSDRFFAERPEGSVSTLKIQRTQQEDSAVYLCASRYGTEETQYFGPGTRLLVL.

This clone appeared a single time. The V call is TRBV4-1, the J call TRBJ2-3; D might be TRBD2 (5 bases). There are 17 residues in the CDR3. V was trimmed by 0 bases and J by 0 bases, leaving 13 bases between them. CDR1 MGHRA and CDR2 YSYEKL come from the germline V gene. CDR3 loop: CASSQEGAVISTDTQYF. The CDR3 nucleotides read TGCGCCAGCAGCCAAGAGGGAGCGGTCATTAGCACAGATACGCAGTATTTT.

The V call is TRBV6-1, the J call TRBJ2-7; 12 bases match TRBD1. Germline CDR1 is MNHNS and CDR2 is SASEGT. V shed 6 bases and J 3 bases; nucleotides not matched to a gene: 9. The CDR3 is made up of 16 amino acids. The CDR3 loop reads CASSETGTGGIYEQYF. The CDR3 nucleotides read TGTGCCAGCAGCGAAACGGGGACAGGGGGCATCTACGAGCAGTACTTC.

This chain joins TRBV10-3 and TRBJ2-7; D possibly corresponds to TRBD1 (6 bases). Germline V gene lookup returns CDR1 ENHRY and CDR2 SYGVKD. The CDR3 length is 13 residues. CDR3 sequence (DNA): TGTGCTACGACCGGGACAACATCCTACGAGCAGTACTTC. This sequence encodes CATTGTTSYEQYF.

V and J are TRBV19 and TRBJ1-5; the D is unclear. Trimming pared 4 bases from V and 2 bases from J, leaving 6 bases between. CDR1 is LNHDA and CDR2 is SQIVND in the germline V gene (reference sequence). The CDR3 has 13 residues. The CDR3 DNA reads TGTGCCAGTAGTAGCCAGGGCAATCAGCCCCAGCATTTT. Protein: CASSSQGNQPQHF.

This sequence joins TRBV6-5 and TRBJ2-5; D gene uncertain. This CDR3 contains 14 residues. CDR1 is MNHEY and CDR2 is SVGAGI in the germline V gene. Trimming shortened V by 0 bases and J by 3 bases, and 8 bases separated the two germline ends. The chain's CDR3 is CASSYSSAKETQYF. In DNA, the CDR3 is TGTGCCAGCAGTTACTCGAGCGCGAAAGAGACCCAGTACTTC.

The rearrangement joins TRBV27 to TRBJ1-1, with D possibly TRBD1 on 5 matching bases. V gave up 3 bases and J gave up 4 bases, with 9 bases separating them. Per the germline V gene, CDR1 is MNHEY and CDR2 is SMNVEV (reference sequence). The CDR3 covers 13 residues. DNA for the CDR3: TGTGCCAGCAGTTTGGGGCTGGGCACTGAAGCTTTCTTT. Translation: CASSLGLGTEAFF.

The chain joins TRBV6-5 to TRBJ1-1, with TRBD1 as a possible D gene (5 bases). CDR3 size: 14 residues. Germline V gene lookup returns CDR1 MNHEY and CDR2 SVGAGI. V was pared by 0 bases and J by 6 bases, with 11 bases between. CDR3 in amino acids: CASSYSRGRAEAFF. CDR3 in DNA: TGTGCCAGCAGTTACTCGCGGGGACGAGCTGAAGCTTTCTTT.

The chain recombines TRBV7-3 with TRBJ2-2; TRBD1 aligns across 9 bases. This CDR3 region has 14 residues. CDR1 and CDR2 from the germline V gene are SGHTA and FQGTGA. V lost 5 bases and J lost 7; bases outside the gene matches: 5. This chain's CDR3 is CASSVTGGNGELFF. The DNA for the CDR3 is TGTGCCAGCAGCGTCACAGGGGGCAACGGGGAGCTGTTTTTT.